The clone carrying this T cell receptor beta chain was seen ten or more times. Its antigen is not known. This sample is drawn from a study of CD8 T cells in ankylosing spondylitis. The study's findings and limits: Relatively rare in peripheral blood, disease-linked clones were also CD8+. Matched ankylosing spondylitis synovial fluid reportedly contained a significantly enriched population of disease-linked clones. A TCR beta motif of fewer than ten highly homologous variants seemed to mark ankylosing spondylitis blood.

Germline values: CDR1 SGDLS, CDR2 YYNGEE. V lost 0 bases to trimming and J lost 5 bases, with 8 bases between them. This CDR3 is built from 14 residues. MiXCR was run by TCRdb on the 5' RACE reads, yielding one entry per CDR3 protein. Among 30,000 to 40,000 distinct CDR3 sequences listed, approximately 3% were seen once. The V and J genes are TRBV9 and TRBJ2-2, with D uncertain. The sequenced sample consisted of blood, either unsorted or a sorted T cell fraction (not recorded which). This TCR was recovered from a male donor with ankylosing spondylitis or in good health (not recorded which). CDR3 amino acids: CASSVEGLTGELFF. The CDR3 nucleotides read TGTGCCAGCAGCGTAGAAGGTTTGACCGGGGAGCTGTTTTTT.